This T cell receptor (beta chain) was observed in a study of shared clonotypes between healthy human individuals. Each unsorted PBMC replicate got 300 ng genomic DNA, around 30,000 genomes. How the authors handled the data: ImmunoSEQ output held junction-only sequences without quality scores, so filtering differed. The assay was immunoSEQ multiplex PCR, and TCRdb's table has in-frame clones only and misses some. V, J and clone size are taken as reported in that table, and D and trimming were inferred from the DNA itself. The sample shows hundreds of thousands of clones, around three quarters of them seen only once. Trimming cost V 3 bases and J 5 bases, with 19 bases left between them. Looked up from germline, CDR1 is LGHNA and CDR2 is YNFKEQ. The length of the CDR3 is 16 residues. Each donor was a Caucasian adult residing in Nashville, Tennessee. This clone was counted only a few times.

This clonotype was obtained from a woman aged 40 to 55 in good health. Some clones in this sample may be carry-over from other donors' samples. This chain joins TRBV4-2 and TRBJ1-1, with D tentatively TRBD1 (5 bases). Sequenced: PBMCs. The DNA of the CDR3 is TGTGCCAGCAGCCAGGCGGGGGGAGGGAGGAGGACTGAAGCTTTCTTT. Translation: CASSQAGGGRRTEAFF.